The next 19 T cell receptor beta chains were all read from a single sample in a study of blood T cells in healthy people across ages. A J-beta primer mix and a sample-barcoded 5' primer were used in a second PCR of about 7 to 12 cycles. MiXCR was run by TCRdb on the 5' RACE reads, yielding one entry per CDR3 protein. Of about 720,000 distinct CDR3 sequences listed, just under 25% are singletons. The sample was also linked to a second study, of T cells of mothers and their children.

Sequencing input: blood. All receptors come from a boy aged 5 to 17 in good health.

The chain uses TRBV5-1 and TRBJ1-1; D remains unclear. This CDR3 is 11 amino acids long. Germline V lookup: CDR1 SGHRS, CDR2 YFSETQ. The V end lost 3 bases, the J end lost 7 bases, and 7 bases lay between the germline ends. CDR3 in amino acids: CASSSGSEAFF. In DNA form, the CDR3 reads TGCGCCAGCAGCTCCGGGAGTGAAGCTTTCTTT.

The V gene is TRBV27, the J gene TRBJ2-1; D ambiguous. Deletions cut 3 bases from V and 3 bases from J, with 15 bases between. Germline loops: CDR1 MNHEY, CDR2 SMNVEV (reference sequence). CDR3 length equals 16 residues. This CDR3 is CASSFRDLGLYNEQFF. CDR3 nucleotide sequence: TGTGCCAGCAGTTTCCGCGATTTAGGGCTCTACAATGAGCAGTTCTTC.

The chain has TRBV6-2 or TRBV6-3 and TRBJ2-3; the D gene is possibly TRBD1 (5 bases). The CDR3 extends over 12 amino acids. V lost 7 bases to trimming and J lost 4 bases, with 9 bases between them. Germline V gene lookup returns CDR1 MNHEY and CDR2 SVGEGT. The CDR3 protein is CASTVGADTQYF. The CDR3 DNA follows: TGTGCCAGCACGGTAGGGGCAGATACGCAGTATTTT.

V usage is TRBV20-1 and J usage is TRBJ1-6; D gene ambiguous. Germline loops: CDR1 DFQATT, CDR2 SNEGSKA (reference sequence). The CDR3 totals 14 residues. V was trimmed by 3 bases and J by 0 bases, leaving 6 bases between them. The CDR3 nucleotides read TGCAGTGCTAGGGAGGGCTCCTATAATTCACCCCTCCACTTT. Residues: CSAREGSYNSPLHF.

The CDR3 spells CSARFGQGGYEQYF. For the CDR3, the DNA is TGCAGTGCTAGGTTTGGACAGGGCGGGTACGAGCAGTACTTC. The chain links TRBV20-1 to TRBJ2-7; TRBD1 matches at 8 bases. The germline gives CDR1 DFQATT, CDR2 SNEGSKA (reference sequence). V gave up 3 bases and J gave up 4 bases; unmatched junction bases: 8. The CDR3 has 14 amino acids.

The sample holds a few counts of this clonotype. This chain connects TRBV7-9 to TRBJ2-7; D ambiguous. The CDR3 sequence is 15 residues long. Trimming shortened V by 2 bases and J by 0 bases, and 11 bases separated the two germline ends. CDR1 is SEHNR, CDR2 FQNEAQ, per germline (reference sequence). The CDR3 coding sequence is TGTGCCAGCAGCTTATTTCCTACAAGCTCCTACGAGCAGTACTTC. Protein product: CASSLFPTSSYEQYF.

This clonotype was found a few times. CDR3 nucleotide sequence: TGCAGTGCTAGAGATCCGGAAGGAGGAAGTCAGCCCCAGCATTTT. Protein: CSARDPEGGSQPQHF. The chain links TRBV20-1 to TRBJ1-5; D gene unclear. From germline, CDR1 is DFQATT and CDR2 SNEGSKA (reference sequence). This CDR3 is built from 15 residues. V lost 0 bases to trimming and J lost 6 bases, with 15 bases between them.

V usage is TRBV18 and J usage is TRBJ2-3; D call uncertain. The V and J ends lost 0 bases and 2 bases respectively, with 9 bases between them. CDR3 size: 15 residues. The germline V gene has CDR1 KGHSH and CDR2 LQKENI. The CDR3: CASSPPVATTDTQYF. CDR3 DNA: TGTGCCAGCTCACCACCCGTCGCCACCACAGATACGCAGTATTTT.

This clonotype has only a few counts. The chain has TRBV28 and TRBJ2-1; no clear D gene. From germline, CDR1 is MDHEN and CDR2 SYDVKM. This CDR3 region has 15 residues. The V end lost 3 bases, the J end lost 0 bases, and 9 bases lay between the germline ends. The CDR3 region has the DNA TGTGCCAGCAGTTTGGTCGAGCACTCCTACAATGAGCAGTTCTTC. Its protein is CASSLVEHSYNEQFF.

This chain connects TRBV6-1 to TRBJ1-2; D is ambiguous. Germline V lookup: CDR1 MNHNS, CDR2 SASEGT. Trimming took 4 bases from V and 0 from J, leaving 6 bases between them. CDR3 length: 13 residues. The CDR3 nucleotides are TGTGCCAGCAGTGGCGGGGCTAACTATGGCTACACCTTC. It specifies CASSGGANYGYTF.

The chain combines TRBV7-8 with TRBJ2-2; no clear D gene. The CDR3 spans 15 residues. V lost 0 bases, J lost 6 bases, and 11 bases lay in between. Germline assignment: CDR1 SGHVS and CDR2 FQNEAQ. The CDR3 DNA follows: TGTGCCAGCAGCTTAGCTCTGGGCAGAGCCGGGGAGCTGTTTTTT. Amino acids: CASSLALGRAGELFF.

The rearrangement links TRBV7-2 to TRBJ2-7, with D tentatively TRBD1 (5 bases). The CDR3 has 14 amino acids. V lost 6 bases and J lost 1, with 13 bases in between. Germline CDR1 reads SGHTA; CDR2 reads FQGNSA. The CDR3 sequence: CASRYIGASYEQYF. The DNA for the CDR3 is TGTGCCAGCAGGTACATTGGGGCTTCCTACGAGCAGTACTTC.

A few counts support this clonotype. The J gene is TRBJ2-4, the V gene TRBV6-2 or TRBV6-3; unclear D gene. V was shortened by 2 bases and J by 2 bases, with 7 bases between the two germline ends. Looked up from germline, CDR1 is MNHEY and CDR2 is SVGEGT. The CDR3 sequence is 14 residues long. As DNA, the CDR3 is TGTGCCAGCAGTTACGTCTGGACCAAAAACATTCAGTACTTC. It yields the protein CASSYVWTKNIQYF.

The chain uses TRBV12-3 or TRBV12-4 and TRBJ2-5; no clear D gene. The J call is in doubt because the DNA end fits TRBJ2-1 better. The CDR3 length is 16 residues. CDR3 amino acids: CASTPWVQFIVSEQFF. For the CDR3, the DNA is TGTGCCAGCACCCCCTGGGTGCAGTTTATCGTCAGTGAGCAGTTCTTC.

The V and J genes are TRBV4-2 and TRBJ2-7; 7 bases are shared with TRBD1. With V trimmed by 1 base and J by 0 bases, 3 bases remained unmatched. Germline V gene data show CDR1 as LGHNA and CDR2 as YNFKEQ. CDR3 size: 15 residues. CDR3 region: CASSQAGQNSYEQYF. The CDR3 bases are TGTGCCAGCAGCCAAGCGGGACAGAACTCCTACGAGCAGTACTTC.

The J gene is TRBJ2-5, the V gene TRBV5-1, with unresolved D. There are 15 residues in the CDR3. The V end lost 4 bases, the J end lost 5 bases, and 18 bases lay between the germline ends. CDR1 is SGHRS, CDR2 YFSETQ, per germline. CDR3 region: CASSGTEQNPETQYF. The CDR3, as DNA: TGCGCCAGCAGCGGCACAGAACAAAATCCGGAGACCCAGTACTTC. Filled out from reference TRBV5-1 and TRBJ2-5, the complete variable domain reads KAGVTQTPRYLIKTRGQQVTLSCSPISGHRSVSWYQQTPGQGLQFLFEYFSETQRNKGNFPGRFSGRQFSNSRSEMNVSTLELGDSALYLCASSGTEQNPETQYFGPGTRLLVL.

Many counts were recorded for this clonotype. The rearrangement uses TRBV25-1 and TRBJ2-1; no reliable D call. The germline V gene has CDR1 MGHDK and CDR2 SYGVNS. The V end was cut by 6 bases, the J end by 2 bases, with 2 bases between. The CDR3 is 11 residues long. CDR3 in amino acids: CASRAYNEQFF. In nucleotides, the CDR3 is TGTGCCAGCAGGGCCTACAATGAGCAGTTCTTC.

This chain uses TRBV24-1 with TRBJ2-2, with D possibly TRBD1 on 5 matching bases. There are 11 residues in the CDR3. The V and J ends lost 9 bases and 9 bases respectively, with 10 bases between them. Looked up from germline, CDR1 is KGHDR and CDR2 is SFDVKD. CDR3 in amino acids: CATQGSRELFF. The CDR3 DNA sequence: TGTGCCACCCAGGGAAGCAGGGAGCTGTTTTTT.

The chain employs TRBV20-1 and TRBJ2-3; TRBD2 agrees at 9 bases. Germline-derived CDR1 and CDR2 are DFQATT and SNEGSKA (reference sequence). Losses at the gene ends were 0 bases for V and 6 bases for J; bases not matched to a gene: 4. The CDR3 sequence is 14 residues long. Written as DNA, the CDR3 is TGCAGTGCTAGAGATAGTCTAGCGGGGGATACGCAGTATTTT. Translating it yields CSARDSLAGDTQYF.